The clone carrying this TCR beta chain rates as medium-sized (0.01 to 0.1%). Its antigen is unidentified. Using immunoSEQ multiplex PCR, the repertoire was profiled, and TCRdb retains in-frame clones only, with some absent. The sample carries 10,000 to 15,000 clones, 79% recorded once. Patients all relapsed after autologous stem cell transplantation, and there was variation in brentuximab vedotin exposure. Thawed PBMCs underwent magnetic negative selection to obtain purified CD8+ T cells. Progressive disease, partial response or complete response was each patient's best response. This sample was taken from a study of PD-1 blockade in classical Hodgkin lymphoma. Study-wide findings and caveats: According to reports, newly diagnosed patients had lower baseline TCR diversity than healthy donors, and relapsed/refractory patients had lower baseline TCR diversity still.

Trimming took 9 bases from V and 1 from J, leaving 15 bases between them. Per the germline V gene, CDR1 is SNHLY and CDR2 is FYNNEI. The CDR3 contains 14 residues. The source was CD8+ T cells from blood, collected at baseline. The gene calls are TRBV2 and TRBJ1-1, with a weak D call TRBD1 (6 bases). This TCR was recovered from a human donor with classical Hodgkin lymphoma. Here the CDR3 reads CARLHRDWNTEAFF. In DNA form, the CDR3 reads TGTGCCAGACTTCACAGGGATTGGAACACTGAAGCTTTCTTT.